This T cell receptor (beta chain) derives from a study of blood T cell repertoires in COVID-19. Turning to the study itself: COVID-19 samples, acute and convalescent, were from the United States, Italy and Spain. PBMCs, B-cell-depleted T cells, or T cells were the source of the cDNA or gDNA that made up the material.

How the authors handled the data: The assay estimated nucleated cells by amplifying reference gene primers. Sequencing used immunoSEQ multiplex PCR; TCRdb keeps in-frame clones, though not all of them. The V and J calls and clone size come from that table; D and trimming were worked out from the DNA. Here the sample spans roughly 200,000 clones, about 85% being singletons. This clonotype was sampled from a man aged 55-75 years with active or convalescent COVID-19. What was sequenced was peripheral blood.

CDR3 protein: CATEPGQGTDTQYF. CDR3 DNA: TGTGCCACCGAACCGGGACAAGGAACAGATACGCAGTATTTT. This chain links TRBV6-5 with TRBJ2-3; TRBD1 is a possible D gene (6 bases). This CDR3 region has 14 residues. V was cut by 10 bases and J by 3 bases, with 17 bases left in between. Looked up from germline, CDR1 is MNHEY and CDR2 is SVGAGI.